Below, 30 T cell receptor beta chains from the same sample are listed, as sequenced in a study of preoperative IRX-2 immunotherapy in early breast cancer. Treatment here: preoperative locoregional IRX-2 cytokine immunotherapy. Clones were read by immunoSEQ multiplex PCR, and TCRdb kept only the in-frame ones, dropping some. Of 15,000 to 25,000 clones listed, around four fifths are singletons. The source was lymph node tissue, collected after IRX-2 immunotherapy. The receptors were gathered from a human donor with breast cancer.

The V gene is TRBV18, the J gene TRBJ2-2; tentatively, D is TRBD1 (6 bases). The CDR3 has 14 residues. Trimming took 3 bases from V and 6 from J, leaving 11 bases between them. Germline V CDR1 and CDR2: KGHSH, LQKENI. The CDR3: CASSPPGDAGELFF. The CDR3 DNA is TGTGCCAGCTCACCCCCAGGGGACGCCGGGGAGCTGTTTTTT.

This chain connects TRBV6-8 to TRBJ1-3; a possible D gene is TRBD1 (5 bases). The length of the CDR3 is 14 residues. Trimming pared 10 bases from V and 0 bases from J, leaving 13 bases between. CDR1 MNHGY and CDR2 SAAAGT come from the germline V gene. Here the CDR3 DNA reads TGTGCCATTGGAGGGGCCAGCTCTGGAAACACCATATATTTT. Amino acids: CAIGGASSGNTIYF.

In this sample, this clone turned up a few times. The chain uses TRBV6-8 and TRBJ2-3; possibly TRBD2 for D (6 bases). This CDR3 has 13 amino acids. V shed 7 bases and J shed 3 bases, with 11 bases lying between them. Germline V gene sequence: CDR1 MNHGY, CDR2 SAAAGT. The CDR3 region has the DNA TGTGCCAGCATTATGACTAGTACAGATACGCAGTATTTT. Translated: CASIMTSTDTQYF.

The rearrangement links TRBV11-3 to TRBJ2-4, with a possible D match to TRBD1 (5 bases). The CDR3 spans 16 residues. Germline V gives CDR1 SGHNT, CDR2 YENEEA. Trimming removed 0 bases from V and 2 bases from J, with 11 bases in between. Here the CDR3 DNA reads TGTGCCAGCAGCTTAGATTGGCAGGGTACCAAAAACATTCAGTACTTC. Its protein product is CASSLDWQGTKNIQYF.

The chain combines TRBV19 with TRBJ1-2, with 7 bases identical to TRBD1. The junction had 8 bases not matched to a gene; V was cut back by 5 bases and J by 2 bases. This CDR3 is built from 15 residues. The germline CDR1 and CDR2 sequences are LNHDA and SQIVND (reference sequence). CDR3 amino acids: CASSAGQPKNYGYTF. DNA for the CDR3: TGTGCCAGTAGTGCGGGACAGCCTAAGAACTATGGCTACACCTTC.

The chain carries TRBV28 and TRBJ1-1; D is undetermined. The CDR3 totals 13 residues. V shed 2 bases and J shed 0 bases, with 4 bases lying between them. Germline CDR1 MDHEN, CDR2 SYDVKM. The CDR3 loop reads CASSLDLNTEAFF. The CDR3 DNA reads as TGTGCCAGCAGTTTAGATCTGAACACTGAAGCTTTCTTT.

This chain connects TRBV18 to TRBJ1-4; D not resolved. This CDR3 has 14 residues. Trimming stripped 3 bases from V and 2 bases from J, with 7 bases between. Per germline, CDR1 KGHSH and CDR2 LQKENI. This CDR3 reads CASSPSGTNEKLFF. CDR3 in DNA: TGTGCCAGCTCACCGTCGGGGACTAATGAAAAACTGTTTTTT.

Written as DNA, the CDR3 is TGTGCCAGTAGTACAGCCGCGGGTGGGGCTTACGAGCAGTACTTC. It is translated as CASSTAAGGAYEQYF. V usage is TRBV19 and J usage is TRBJ2-7; D is possibly TRBD1 or TRBD2 (5 bases each). Per germline, CDR1 LNHDA and CDR2 SQIVND (reference sequence). V lost 4 bases and J lost 4, with 17 bases in between. This CDR3 has 15 amino acids.

This clone was picked up one time. The chain is built from TRBV19 and TRBJ1-3; D remains ambiguous. The CDR3 covers 13 residues. Germline loops: CDR1 LNHDA, CDR2 SQIVND (reference sequence). V gave up 10 bases and J gave up 0 bases, with 10 bases separating them. In DNA form, the CDR3 reads TGTGCCACCCACGGGATCTCTGGAAACACCATATATTTT. This sequence encodes CATHGISGNTIYF. Supplemented by reference TRBV19 and TRBJ1-3, the full variable domain reads DGGITQSPKYLFRKEGQNVTLSCEQNLNHDAMYWYRQDPGQGLRLIYYSQIVNDFQKGDIAEGYSVSREKKESFPLTVTSAQKNPTAFYLCATHGISGNTIYFGEGSWLTVV.

This clone has a single count. The chain is built from TRBV11-3 and TRBJ1-4; tentatively, D is TRBD1 (6 bases). Deletions cut 2 bases from V and 8 bases from J, with 18 bases between. The CDR3 is made up of 16 amino acids. CDR1 SGHNT and CDR2 YENEEA come from the germline V gene. CDR3 sequence reads: CASSLQTAGGREKLFF. DNA of the CDR3: TGTGCCAGCAGCTTACAAACAGCGGGGGGCAGGGAAAAACTGTTTTTT. The complete variable domain, with remaining parts taken from reference TRBV11-3 and TRBJ1-4, reads EAGVVQSPRYKIIEKKQPVAFWCNPISGHNTLYWYLQNLGQGPELLIRYENEEAVDDSQLPKDRFSAERLKGVDSTLKIQPAELGDSAVYLCASSLQTAGGREKLFFGSGTQLSVL.

This clone came up a few times. The chain couples TRBV11-3 to TRBJ1-5; a weak D match, TRBD1 (6 bases). The V end was cut by 3 bases, the J end by 3 bases, with 12 bases between. CDR1 is SGHNT and CDR2 is YENEEA in the germline V gene. The CDR3 is made up of 15 amino acids. For the CDR3, the DNA is TGTGCCAGCAGCTTGGCCCCAGGGGACAATCAGCCCCAGCATTTT. Its translation: CASSLAPGDNQPQHF.

This clone came up a few times. The CDR3 protein is CASSSTSGSRYEQYF. The CDR3 DNA follows: TGTGCCAGCAGTTCCACTAGCGGGAGTAGGTACGAGCAGTACTTC. The genes are TRBV28 and TRBJ2-7, with 11 bases matching TRBD2. The CDR3 is 15 residues long. Germline assignment: CDR1 MDHEN and CDR2 SYDVKM. Trimming removed 4 bases from V and 4 bases from J; junction bases left unmatched: 6.

This clone came up a few times. The chain is built from TRBV19 and TRBJ1-4; no reliable D call. Germline V gene data show CDR1 as LNHDA and CDR2 as SQIVND (reference sequence). This CDR3 has 14 residues. The germline V and J ends were trimmed by 5 bases and 8 bases, with 15 bases remaining between them. In nucleotides, the CDR3 is TGTGCCAGTAGTGGGCAAGGTTTGTTCGAAAAACTGTTTTTT. It is translated as CASSGQGLFEKLFF. The variable domain in full, with the rest retrieved from reference TRBV19 and TRBJ1-4, is DGGITQSPKYLFRKEGQNVTLSCEQNLNHDAMYWYRQDPGQGLRLIYYSQIVNDFQKGDIAEGYSVSREKKESFPLTVTSAQKNPTAFYLCASSGQGLFEKLFFGSGTQLSVL.

V is TRBV11-3 and J is TRBJ2-5, with no clear D. Germline CDR1 SGHNT, CDR2 YENEEA. The length of the CDR3 is 14 residues. Between the trimmed V and J ends, which lost 3 bases and 0 bases, there was a span of 8 bases. The DNA for the CDR3 is TGTGCCAGCAGCTTTCGTCAGGACCAAGAGACCCAGTACTTC. Amino acid sequence: CASSFRQDQETQYF.

The chain couples TRBV18 to TRBJ2-1; 8 nucleotides line up with TRBD1. The J segment lost 6 bases and the V segment lost 3 bases, leaving 4 bases of the junction unmatched. CDR3 length equals 14 residues. Germline values: CDR1 KGHSH, CDR2 LQKENI. The DNA for the CDR3 is TGTGCCAGCTCACCTGGACAGGGCCCCAATGAGCAGTTCTTC. It translates to CASSPGQGPNEQFF.

This CDR3 is CASSIVSITDTQYF. The CDR3 DNA follows: TGTGCCAGTAGTATAGTATCCATCACAGATACGCAGTATTTT. The rearrangement joins TRBV19 to TRBJ2-3, with D uncertain. Per the germline V gene, CDR1 is LNHDA and CDR2 is SQIVND (reference sequence). Trimming pared 1 base from V and 2 bases from J, leaving 7 bases between. The CDR3 extends over 14 amino acids.

V is TRBV4-1 and J is TRBJ2-7; D is unresolved. Germline CDR1 and CDR2: MGHRA and YSYEKL. This CDR3 spans 14 amino acids. Deletions cut 1 base from V and 1 base from J, with 8 bases between. The chain's CDR3 is CASSQVTRSYEQYF. The CDR3 DNA reads as TGCGCCAGCAGCCAAGTGACGCGTTCCTACGAGCAGTACTTC.

The sample holds a few counts of this clone. This chain connects TRBV30 to TRBJ2-6; the match to TRBD1 covers 7 bases. V lost 4 bases and J lost 0; bases outside the gene matches: 6. Germline-derived CDR1 and CDR2 are GTSNPN and SVGIG (reference sequence). The CDR3 has 16 amino acids. The CDR3 sequence is CAWKLGGLSGANVLTF. The CDR3, as DNA: TGTGCCTGGAAATTAGGGGGCCTCTCTGGGGCCAACGTCCTGACTTTC. Complete variable domain (other parts from reference TRBV30 and TRBJ2-6): SQTIHQWPATLVQPVGSPLSLECTVEGTSNPNLYWYRQAAGRGLQLLFYSVGIGQISSEVPQNLSASRPQDRQFILSSKKLLLSDSGFYLCAWKLGGLSGANVLTFGAGSRLTVL.

The rearrangement uses TRBV6-8 and TRBJ1-6; D remains unclear. The CDR3 is made up of 17 amino acids. The germline V gene has CDR1 MNHGY and CDR2 SAAAGT. V dropped 2 bases and J dropped 0 bases, with 11 bases sitting between them. The CDR3 nucleotides read TGTGCCAGCAGTTACCTGGCGGAGAGCTCCTATAATTCACCCCTCCACTTT. Translating gives CASSYLAESSYNSPLHF.

A single count supports this clone. V gene TRBV6-8 combines with J gene TRBJ2-7; 8 bases align to TRBD2. The CDR3 sequence is 13 residues long. In germline, CDR1 is MNHGY, CDR2 SAAAGT. Trimming at V came to 7 bases and at J to 3 bases, leaving 5 bases not matched to a gene. The CDR3: CASKPSGSYEQYF. CDR3 sequence (DNA): TGTGCCAGCAAACCCAGCGGGAGCTACGAGCAGTACTTC.

V and J are TRBV19 and TRBJ2-1, with TRBD2 as a possible D gene (6 bases). With 4 bases removed from V and 8 bases from J, the gap between germline ends came to 18 bases. Looked up from germline, CDR1 is LNHDA and CDR2 is SQIVND (reference sequence). The CDR3 runs to 15 residues. The CDR3 reads CASSNGGKVSYEQFF. The CDR3 coding sequence is TGTGCCAGTAGTAACGGCGGGAAAGTTAGCTATGAGCAGTTCTTC.

The V gene is TRBV23-1, the J gene TRBJ2-4; TRBD1 matches 9 bases. TRBV23-1 is marked as an open reading frame, function uncertain. The CDR3 covers 19 residues. The V segment lost 3 bases and the J segment 2 bases; nucleotides outside the gene matches: 14. CDR3 sequence: CASSQPGQGIGATKNIQYF. The DNA for the CDR3 is TGCGCCAGCAGTCAGCCGGGACAGGGAATTGGGGCTACCAAAAACATTCAGTACTTC.

CDR3 DNA: TGCGCCAGCAGTGAGTCAGAAACTTGGAAGGTTGCGGAAGCTTTCTTT. Protein sequence: CASSESETWKVAEAFF. V is TRBV10-2 and J is TRBJ1-1; D not resolved. Trimming pared 0 bases from V and 8 bases from J, leaving 19 bases between. Germline V gives CDR1 WSHSY, CDR2 SAAADI. The CDR3 spans 16 residues.

This chain joins TRBV6-8 and TRBJ1-1; TRBD1 matches 7 bases. The CDR3 has 15 residues. V shed 5 bases and J 4 bases; nucleotides not matched to a gene: 10. Germline V gene sequence: CDR1 MNHGY, CDR2 SAAAGT. The DNA of the CDR3 is TGTGCCAGCAGTGTCGCACAGGGGAGGATCACTGAAGCTTTCTTT. Its translation is CASSVAQGRITEAFF.

This clone was seen a few times. The CDR3 sequence is CASSPRPGTVLGNEKLFF. The CDR3 bases are TGTGCCAGCTCACCACGTCCCGGGACAGTGTTAGGCAATGAAAAACTGTTTTTT. The V call is TRBV18, the J call TRBJ1-4; 7 nucleotides align to TRBD1. The CDR3 sequence is 18 residues long. The V gene end was trimmed by 1 base and the J gene end by 5 bases; junction bases not matched to a gene: 13. Germline CDR1 and CDR2: KGHSH and LQKENI.

This chain uses TRBV28 with TRBJ2-7, with 8 bases identical to TRBD1. The CDR3 covers 15 residues. Germline V lookup: CDR1 MDHEN, CDR2 SYDVKM. J was trimmed by 0 bases and V by 5 bases; bases with no gene match: 6. CDR3 nucleotide sequence: TGTGCCAGCAGTCCCACAGGGGGACACTCCTACGAGCAGTACTTC. Translating it yields CASSPTGGHSYEQYF. Full variable domain (missing parts from reference TRBV28 and TRBJ2-7): DVKVTQSSRYLVKRTGEKVFLECVQDMDHENMFWYRQDPGLGLRLIYFSYDVKMKEKGDIPEGYSVSREKKERFSLILESASTNQTSMYLCASSPTGGHSYEQYFGPGTRLTVT.

The chain couples TRBV6-8 to TRBJ1-5; 10 bases agree with TRBD1. Germline V lookup: CDR1 MNHGY, CDR2 SAAAGT. The V segment lost 6 bases and the J segment 7 bases; nucleotides outside the gene matches: 9. This CDR3 comprises 15 residues. Here the CDR3 DNA reads TGTGCCAGCAGCCCGACAGGGGGCGAACGGCAGCCCCAGCATTTT. Translation: CASSPTGGERQPQHF.

This chain joins TRBV19 and TRBJ1-3; 9 bases are shared with TRBD1. The V and J ends lost 3 bases and 2 bases, in that order; junction bases with no gene match: 2. Germline assignment: CDR1 LNHDA and CDR2 SQIVND (reference sequence). CDR3 length: 15 residues. The CDR3 nucleotides are TGTGCCAGTAGTATTGGGACAGGGACTGGAAACACCATATATTTT. Translating gives CASSIGTGTGNTIYF.

The rearrangement links TRBV11-3 to TRBJ2-5; possible D gene TRBD1, 5 bases. V lost 3 bases to trimming and J lost 4 bases, with 15 bases between them. The CDR3 totals 15 residues. CDR1 SGHNT and CDR2 YENEEA come from the germline V gene. CDR3: CASSLGLRSRETQYF. The CDR3, as DNA: TGTGCCAGCAGCTTGGGGCTTCGGTCCCGAGAGACCCAGTACTTC.

The rearrangement links TRBV19 to TRBJ2-7; D is undetermined. The CDR3 runs to 12 residues. CDR1 and CDR2 (germline): LNHDA, SQIVND (reference sequence). Trimming removed 1 base from V and 3 bases from J, with 4 bases in between. CDR3 residues: CASSIGNYEQYF. CDR3 sequence (DNA): TGTGCCAGTAGTATAGGCAACTACGAGCAGTACTTC.